This is a list of T cell receptor beta chains from one sample in a study of blood T cell repertoires in COVID-19. Clones were sequenced by immunoSEQ multiplex PCR, and TCRdb holds only the in-frame ones, with some missing. The sample has about 160,000 clones; approximately 95% are singletons. The sample taken for sequencing was peripheral blood. The source of these receptors is a woman aged 60 to 75 with COVID-19, enrolled during active disease. Each CDR3 is given with its conserved first and last residue. A D gene is named only where the DNA matches it firmly. A clone size is listed for some rows: how often the clone was seen (once, few, many), or a class if it is expanded.

V gene	J gene	clone size	D gene	CDR3 protein	CDR3 DNA
TRBV6-2/TRBV6-3	TRBJ1-5	.	.	CASSYSIIRRQPQHF	TGTGCCAGCAGTTACTCGATAATCCGCCGGCAGCCCCAGCATTTT
TRBV20-1	TRBJ2-1	.	.	CSARIVNEQFF	TGCAGTGCTAGAATAGTCAATGAGCAGTTCTTC
TRBV5-6	TRBJ2-2	.	TRBD2	CASSLGLAPGELFF	TGTGCCAGCAGCTTGGGACTAGCGCCCGGGGAGCTGTTTTTT
TRBV10-3	TRBJ2-5	.	.	CAISESMGGPLETQYF	TGTGCCATCAGTGAGTCTATGGGGGGGCCGCTAGAGACCCAGTACTTC
TRBV7-9	TRBJ1-2	.	.	CASSFPGGDWRGYTF	TGTGCCAGCAGCTTTCCGGGGGGCGATTGGAGGGGCTACACCTTC
TRBV7-6	TRBJ2-2	.	.	CASSPARLTFTNTGELFF	TGTGCCAGCAGCCCAGCCCGGCTGACTTTTACGAACACCGGGGAGCTGTTTTTT
TRBV5-1	TRBJ1-1	.	.	CASSLAGPVEAFF	TGCGCCAGCAGCTTGGCTGGGCCGGTTGAAGCTTTCTTT
TRBV2	TRBJ1-3	.	.	CASRDSSGNTIYF	TGTGCCAGCAGAGACAGCTCTGGAAACACCATATATTTT
TRBV19	TRBJ1-4	.	TRBD1	CASSSPGQGKEKLFF	TGTGCCAGTAGCTCCCCAGGACAGGGGAAAGAAAAACTGTTTTTT
TRBV6-6	TRBJ2-2	.	TRBD1	CASSYGTGRTGELFF	TGTGCCAGCAGTTACGGGACAGGGCGCACCGGGGAGCTGTTTTTT
TRBV6-5	TRBJ1-5	.	.	CASSSEGLSNQPQHF	TGTGCCAGCAGTTCTGAGGGTCTTAGCAATCAGCCCCAGCATTTT
TRBV15	TRBJ1-2	.	TRBD1	CATSRGQGFGGYTF	TGTGCCACCAGCAGAGGACAGGGTTTTGGTGGCTACACCTTC
TRBV5-8	TRBJ2-5	.	.	CASSFVVPEGQETQYF	TGTGCCAGCAGCTTTGTAGTGCCGGAGGGTCAAGAGACCCAGTACTTC
TRBV9	TRBJ1-6	few	.	CASSPLDTSFYSPLHF	TGTGCCAGCAGCCCTCTGGACACGTCGTTTTATTCACCCCTCCACTTT
TRBV7-2	TRBJ2-5	once	TRBD2	CASSLGSGGANFQETQYF	TGTGCCAGCAGCTTAGGTAGCGGGGGGGCGAATTTCCAAGAGACCCAGTACTTC
TRBV18	TRBJ1-4	.	.	CASSPSGVTTNEKLFF	TGTGCCAGCTCACCATCAGGGGTTACAACTAATGAAAAACTGTTTTTT
TRBV5-8	TRBJ1-4	.	.	CASSRRGSTNEKLFF	TGTGCCAGCAGCCGACGAGGCTCAACTAATGAAAAACTGTTTTTT
TRBV19	TRBJ2-2	.	.	CASSIGGTGELFF	TGTGCCAGTAGTATCGGCGGGACCGGGGAGCTGTTTTTT
TRBV7-2	TRBJ1-1	.	TRBD1	CASSVGGQSTEAFF	TGTGCCAGCAGCGTAGGGGGACAGAGCACTGAAGCTTTCTTT
TRBV7-2	TRBJ2-7	.	TRBD1	CASSRTGGSYEQYF	TGTGCCAGCAGCCGGACAGGGGGCTCTTACGAGCAGTACTTC
TRBV6-2/TRBV6-3	TRBJ2-3	.	TRBD2	CASSYLGLAGGTDTQYF	TGTGCCAGCAGTTACTTGGGACTAGCGGGGGGTACAGATACGCAGTATTTT
TRBV5-6	TRBJ1-5	once	.	CASSSGGFGNQPQHF	TGTGCCAGCAGCTCTGGGGGCTTCGGCAATCAGCCCCAGCATTTT
TRBV9	TRBJ1-2	.	.	CASTYPASVNYGYTF	TGTGCCAGCACCTACCCAGCCAGCGTTAACTATGGCTACACCTTC
TRBV6-5	TRBJ1-2	.	TRBD1	CASRLTGGADGYTF	TGTGCCAGCAGATTAACAGGGGGCGCGGATGGCTACACCTTC